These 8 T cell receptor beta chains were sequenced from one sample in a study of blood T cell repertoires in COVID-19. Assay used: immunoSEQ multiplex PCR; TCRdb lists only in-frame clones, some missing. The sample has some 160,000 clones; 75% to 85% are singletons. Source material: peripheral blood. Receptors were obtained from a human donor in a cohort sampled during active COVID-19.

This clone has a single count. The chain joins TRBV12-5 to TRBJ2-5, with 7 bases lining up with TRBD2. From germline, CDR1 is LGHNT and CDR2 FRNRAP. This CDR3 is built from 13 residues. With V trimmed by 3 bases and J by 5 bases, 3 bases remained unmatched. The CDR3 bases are TGTGCTAGTGGTTTTTGGGGAGGGGAGACCCAGTACTTC. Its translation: CASGFWGGETQYF. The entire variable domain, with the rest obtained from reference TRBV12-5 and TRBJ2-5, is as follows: DARVTQTPRHKVTEMGQEVTMRCQPILGHNTVFWYRQTMMQGLELLAYFRNRAPLDDSGMPKDRFSAEMPDATLATLKIQPSEPRDSAVYFCASGFWGGETQYFGPGTRLLVL.

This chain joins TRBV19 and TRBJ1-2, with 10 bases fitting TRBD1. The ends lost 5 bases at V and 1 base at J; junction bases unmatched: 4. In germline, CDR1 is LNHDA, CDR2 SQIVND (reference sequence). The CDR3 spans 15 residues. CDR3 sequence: CASSSRTGGNYGYTF. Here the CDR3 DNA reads TGTGCCAGTAGTTCCCGGACAGGGGGTAACTATGGCTACACCTTC.

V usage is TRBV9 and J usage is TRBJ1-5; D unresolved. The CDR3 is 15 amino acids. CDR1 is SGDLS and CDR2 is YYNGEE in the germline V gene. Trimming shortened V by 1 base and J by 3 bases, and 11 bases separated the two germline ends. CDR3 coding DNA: TGTGCCAGCAGCGTAAGTTCAGGCCACAATCAGCCCCAGCATTTT. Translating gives CASSVSSGHNQPQHF. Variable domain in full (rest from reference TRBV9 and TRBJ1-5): DSGVTQTPKHLITATGQRVTLRCSPRSGDLSVYWYQQSLDQGLQFLIQYYNGEERAKGNILERFSAQQFPDLHSELNLSSLELGDSALYFCASSVSSGHNQPQHFGDGTRLSIL.

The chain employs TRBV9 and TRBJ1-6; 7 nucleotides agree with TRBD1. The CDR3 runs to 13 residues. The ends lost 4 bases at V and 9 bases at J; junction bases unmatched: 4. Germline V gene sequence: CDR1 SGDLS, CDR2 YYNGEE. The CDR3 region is CASSPGQTSPLHF. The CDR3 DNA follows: TGTGCCAGCAGCCCGGGACAGACTTCACCCCTCCACTTT.

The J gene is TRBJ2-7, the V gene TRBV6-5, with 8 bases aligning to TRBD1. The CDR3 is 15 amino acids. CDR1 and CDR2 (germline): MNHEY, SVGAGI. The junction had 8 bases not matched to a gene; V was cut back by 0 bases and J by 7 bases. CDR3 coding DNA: TGTGCCAGCAGTTACTCGGAGCAGGGGGCGTATGAGCAGTACTTC. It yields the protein CASSYSEQGAYEQYF.

CDR3 protein: CASSKGQASYEQYF. In nucleotides, the CDR3 is TGCGCCAGCAGCAAGGGACAGGCTTCCTACGAGCAGTACTTC. The chain links TRBV5-1 to TRBJ2-7; 8 bases fit TRBD1. V trimming: 4 bases; J trimming: 1 base; junction bases outside the gene matches: 4. Germline V CDR1 and CDR2: SGHRS, YFSETQ. This CDR3 has 14 residues.

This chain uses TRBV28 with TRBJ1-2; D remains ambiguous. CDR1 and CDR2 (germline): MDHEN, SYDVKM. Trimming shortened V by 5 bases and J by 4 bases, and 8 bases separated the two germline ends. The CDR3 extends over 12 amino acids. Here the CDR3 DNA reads TGTGCCAGCAGTACCAACAGCTATGGCTACACCTTC. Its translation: CASSTNSYGYTF.

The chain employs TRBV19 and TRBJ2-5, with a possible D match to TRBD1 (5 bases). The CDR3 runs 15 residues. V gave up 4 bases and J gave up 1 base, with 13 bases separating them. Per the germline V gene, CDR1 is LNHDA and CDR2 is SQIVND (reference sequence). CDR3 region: CASSKGVKGQETQYF. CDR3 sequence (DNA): TGTGCCAGTAGTAAAGGGGTAAAGGGCCAAGAGACCCAGTACTTC.